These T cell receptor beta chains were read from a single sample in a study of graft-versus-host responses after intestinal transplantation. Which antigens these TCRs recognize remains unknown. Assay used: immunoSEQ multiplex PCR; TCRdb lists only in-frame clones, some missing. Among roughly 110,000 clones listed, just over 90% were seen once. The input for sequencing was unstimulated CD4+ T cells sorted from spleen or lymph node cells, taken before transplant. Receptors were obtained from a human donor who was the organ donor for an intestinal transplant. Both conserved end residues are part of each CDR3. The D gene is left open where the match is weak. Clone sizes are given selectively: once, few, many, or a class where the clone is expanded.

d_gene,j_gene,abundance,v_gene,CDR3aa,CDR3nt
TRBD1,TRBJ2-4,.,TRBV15,CATSRVGTGNLYIQYF,TGTGCCACCAGTAGAGTCGGGACAGGGAATTTATACATTCAGTACTTC
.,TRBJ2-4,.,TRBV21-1,CASGQLAKNIQYF,TGTGCCAGCGGTCAGCTAGCCAAAAACATTCAGTACTTC
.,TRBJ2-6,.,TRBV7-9,CASSLDGANVLTF,TGTGCCAGCAGCTTAGACGGGGCCAACGTCCTGACTTTC
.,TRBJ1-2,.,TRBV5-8,CASSLTGGGGRKYGYTF,TGTGCCAGCAGCTTGACAGGCGGTGGAGGGCGAAAATATGGCTACACCTTC
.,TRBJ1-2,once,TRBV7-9,CASSLRGYGYTF,TGTGCCAGCAGCTTAAGGGGCTATGGCTACACCTTC
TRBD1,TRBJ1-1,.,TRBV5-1,CASSFFSQGANTEAFF,TGCGCCAGCAGCTTTTTCAGCCAGGGGGCAAACACTGAAGCTTTCTTT
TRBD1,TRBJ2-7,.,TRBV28,CASSFSLRDSSYEQYF,TGTGCCAGCAGTTTCTCGCTCCGGGACAGTTCCTACGAGCAGTACTTC
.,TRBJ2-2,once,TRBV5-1,CASSLDPHKSTGELFF,TGCGCCAGCAGCTTGGACCCCCACAAGAGCACCGGGGAGCTGTTTTTT
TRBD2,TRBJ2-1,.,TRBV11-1,CASSLGKLAGGPSGEQFF,TGTGCCAGCAGCTTAGGCAAACTAGCGGGAGGGCCCTCGGGTGAGCAGTTCTTC
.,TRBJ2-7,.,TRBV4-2,CASSQEPDTSYEQYF,TGTGCCAGCAGCCAAGAGCCGGATACCTCCTACGAGCAGTACTTC
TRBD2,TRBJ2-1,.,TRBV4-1,CASSRGLAGFGYNEQFF,TGCGCCAGCAGCCGTGGACTAGCGGGCTTTGGATACAATGAGCAGTTCTTC
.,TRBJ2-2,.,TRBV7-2,CASSPGPPGELFF,TGTGCCAGCAGCCCCGGGCCTCCCGGGGAGCTGTTTTTT
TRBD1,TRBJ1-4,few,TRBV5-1,CASSWGDRADEKLFF,TGCGCCAGCAGCTGGGGGGACAGGGCGGATGAAAAACTGTTTTTT
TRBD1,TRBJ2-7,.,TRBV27,CASSLPDRGPCVSGQYF,TGTGCCAGCAGTTTACCCGACAGGGGGCCCTGTGTATCCGGGCAGTACTTC
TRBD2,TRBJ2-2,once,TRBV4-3,CASSQALADPTGELFF,TGCGCCAGCAGCCAAGCACTAGCGGACCCCACCGGGGAGCTGTTTTTT
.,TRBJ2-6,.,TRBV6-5,CASSYSGSGANVLTF,TGTGCCAGCAGTTACTCAGGCTCTGGGGCCAACGTCCTGACTTTC
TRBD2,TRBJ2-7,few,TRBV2,CASSAGGPYEQYF,TGTGCCAGCAGTGCGGGAGGGCCATACGAGCAGTACTTC
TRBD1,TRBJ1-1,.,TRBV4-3,CASSQVFGQGRDTEAFF,TGCGCCAGCAGCCAAGTTTTCGGACAGGGGAGGGACACTGAAGCTTTCTTT
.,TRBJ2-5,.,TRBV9,CASSGGETQYF,TGTGCCAGCAGCGGGGGGGAGACCCAGTACTTC
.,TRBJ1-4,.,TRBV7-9,CASSRDRQGGKLFF,TGTGCCAGCAGCCGCGACAGGCAGGGAGGAAAACTGTTTTTT
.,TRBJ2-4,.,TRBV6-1,CASGLDQGLNIQYF,TGTGCCAGCGGTCTAGATCAGGGGCTAAACATTCAGTACTTC
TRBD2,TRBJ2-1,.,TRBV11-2,CASSFPRILAGVADNEQFF,TGTGCCAGCAGCTTCCCCCGGATTTTAGCGGGGGTGGCGGACAATGAGCAGTTCTTC
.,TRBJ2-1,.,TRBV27,CASSHGLGVVREQFF,TGTGCCAGCAGCCATGGGTTGGGGGTAGTTCGTGAGCAGTTCTTC
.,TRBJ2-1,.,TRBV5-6,CASSTSYEQFF,TGTGCCAGCAGCACAAGCTATGAGCAGTTCTTC
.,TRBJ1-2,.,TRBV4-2,CASSQADKGNYGYTF,TGTGCCAGCAGCCAAGCAGATAAGGGAAACTATGGCTACACCTTC
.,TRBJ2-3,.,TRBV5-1,CASSFLRVSDTQYF,TGCGCCAGCAGCTTCCTCCGGGTATCAGATACGCAGTATTTT
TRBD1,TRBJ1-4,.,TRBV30,CAWSVRYQGATNEKLFF,TGTGCCTGGAGTGTACGCTACCAGGGGGCAACTAATGAAAAACTGTTTTTT
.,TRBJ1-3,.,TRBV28,CASRTPRQSGGNTIYF,TGTGCCAGCAGGACTCCTAGACAGTCGGGAGGAAACACCATATATTTT
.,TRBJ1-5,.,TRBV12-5,CASGLGEVIYQPQHF,TGTGCTAGTGGTTTGGGAGAGGTGATCTATCAGCCCCAGCATTTT
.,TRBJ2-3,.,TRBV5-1,CASSLRQSTDTQYF,TGCGCCAGCAGCTTGAGGCAGAGCACAGATACGCAGTATTTT
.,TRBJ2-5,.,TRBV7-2,CASSLVGGRDETQYF,TGTGCCAGCAGCTTAGTAGGGGGGAGGGATGAGACCCAGTACTTC
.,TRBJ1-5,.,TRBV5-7,CASSWGGGLNQPQHF,TGTGCCAGCAGCTGGGGCGGGGGGCTAAATCAGCCCCAGCATTTT
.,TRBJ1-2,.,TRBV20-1,CSARVRGGYTF,TGCAGTGCTAGAGTTAGGGGTGGCTACACCTTC
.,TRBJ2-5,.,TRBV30,CAWSGGVQETQYF,TGTGCCTGGAGTGGGGGAGTCCAAGAGACCCAGTACTTC
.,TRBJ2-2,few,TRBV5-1,CASSLGVGTGELFF,TGCGCCAGCAGCTTGGGTGTTGGCACCGGGGAGCTGTTTTTT
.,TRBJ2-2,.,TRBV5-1,CASGSGPNTGELFF,TGCGCCAGCGGGTCGGGACCGAACACCGGGGAGCTGTTTTTT
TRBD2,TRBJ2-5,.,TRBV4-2,CASSLDGASGGETQYF,TGTGCCAGCAGCTTAGATGGGGCAAGCGGGGGAGAGACCCAGTACTTC
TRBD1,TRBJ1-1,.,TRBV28,CASSWGTGEEGTF,TGTGCCAGCAGTTGGGGGACAGGCGAGGAAGGTACATTT
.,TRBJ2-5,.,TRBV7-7,CASSPRPGLQETQYF,TGTGCTAGCAGCCCCCGCCCGGGACTGCAAGAGACCCAGTACTTC
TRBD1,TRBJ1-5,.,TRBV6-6,CASSRTGGWGQPQHF,TGTGCCAGCAGTCGAACAGGGGGCTGGGGTCAGCCCCAGCATTTT
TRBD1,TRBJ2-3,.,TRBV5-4,CASHGQGADTQYF,TGCGCCAGCCACGGACAGGGGGCAGATACGCAGTATTTT
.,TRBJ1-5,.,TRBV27,CASSLLVNQPQHF,TGTGCCAGCAGTTTGTTAGTAAATCAGCCCCAGCATTTT
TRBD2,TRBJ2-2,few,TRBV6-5,CASSYRTSVGELFF,TGTGCCAGCAGTTACAGGACTAGCGTGGGGGAGCTGTTTTTT
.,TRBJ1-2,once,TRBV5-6,CASSLEARLPYGYTF,TGTGCCAGCAGCTTGGAGGCCAGGTTACCCTATGGCTACACCTTC
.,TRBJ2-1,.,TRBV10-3,CAISSRTDRTGAGSGNEQFF,TGTGCCATCAGCTCGAGGACAGACCGAACGGGAGCAGGGTCGGGAAATGAGCAGTTCTTC
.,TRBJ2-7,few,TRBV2,CASSEVTRTHYEQYF,TGTGCCAGCAGTGAAGTGACCCGAACCCACTACGAGCAGTACTTC
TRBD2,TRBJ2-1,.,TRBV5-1,CASSFRLALDEQFF,TGCGCCAGCAGCTTCCGACTAGCTCTCGATGAGCAGTTCTTC
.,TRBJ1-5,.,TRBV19,CASSRGSNQPQHF,TGTGCCAGTAGCAGGGGCAGCAATCAGCCCCAGCATTTT